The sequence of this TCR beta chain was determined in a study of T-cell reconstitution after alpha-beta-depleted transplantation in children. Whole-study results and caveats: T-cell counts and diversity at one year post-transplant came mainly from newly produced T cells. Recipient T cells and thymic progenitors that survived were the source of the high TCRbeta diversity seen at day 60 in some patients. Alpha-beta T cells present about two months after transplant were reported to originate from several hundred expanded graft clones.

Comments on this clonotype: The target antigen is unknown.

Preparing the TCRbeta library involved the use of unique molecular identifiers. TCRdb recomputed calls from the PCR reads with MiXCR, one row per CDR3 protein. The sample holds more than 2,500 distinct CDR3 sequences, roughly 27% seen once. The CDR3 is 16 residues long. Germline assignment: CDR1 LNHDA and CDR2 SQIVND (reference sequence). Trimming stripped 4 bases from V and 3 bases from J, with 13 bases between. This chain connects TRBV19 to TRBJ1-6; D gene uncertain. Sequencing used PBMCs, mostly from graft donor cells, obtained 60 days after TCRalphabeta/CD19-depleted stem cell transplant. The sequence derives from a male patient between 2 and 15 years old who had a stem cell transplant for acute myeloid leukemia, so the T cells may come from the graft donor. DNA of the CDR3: TGTGCCAGTAGTAGGCAGGCCGAGCTCTATAATTCACCCCTCCACTTT. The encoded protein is CASSRQAELYNSPLHF.